Shown below are 10 T cell receptor beta chains from a single sample sequenced in a study of OX40 agonist ivuxolimab in advanced cancers. Sequencing was performed with immunoSEQ multiplex PCR; in TCRdb, only in-frame clones are kept and a portion is missing. The table shows 40,000 or so clones, with more than 85% occurring only once. Sequenced material: CD4+ or CD8+ T cells sorted from blood, taken in a trial of the OX40 agonist ivuxolimab. All receptors derive from an adult with an advanced solid tumor such as melanoma, head and neck, liver or kidney cancer.

The rearrangement uses TRBV11-2 and TRBJ2-7; D not certain. The CDR3 has 17 amino acids. V dropped 0 bases and J dropped 2 bases, with 17 bases sitting between them. Germline loops: CDR1 SGHAT, CDR2 FQNNGV. CDR3 residues: CASSLDVAKIPPYEQYF. CDR3 in DNA: TGTGCCAGCAGCTTAGATGTCGCAAAAATACCCCCCTACGAGCAGTACTTC.

The chain is built from TRBV2 and TRBJ1-2; D may be TRBD1 (6 bases). Germline V gives CDR1 SNHLY, CDR2 FYNNEI. This CDR3 spans 12 amino acids. The CDR3 DNA reads as TGTGCGCGGACAGCAAATAACTATGGCTACACCTTC. Protein sequence: CARTANNYGYTF. Supplemented by reference TRBV2 and TRBJ1-2, the full variable domain reads EPEVTQTPSHQVTQMGQEVILRCVPISNHLYFYWYRQILGQKVEFLVSFYNNEISEKSEIFDDQFSVERPDGSNFTLKIRSTKLEDSAMYFCARTANNYGYTFGSGTRLTVV.

V is TRBV4-3 and J is TRBJ2-1, with D tentatively TRBD1 or TRBD2 (5 bases each). The CDR3 covers 16 residues. Germline CDR1 LGHNA, CDR2 YSLEER. V lost 4 bases and J 7 bases, leaving 20 bases between the germline ends. CDR3 sequence: CASSPNLDQGRNEQFF. DNA for the CDR3: TGCGCCAGCAGCCCAAACCTAGATCAGGGACGGAATGAGCAGTTCTTC.

The chain is built from TRBV11-2 and TRBJ2-7; TRBD2 agrees at 11 bases. CDR1 is SGHAT and CDR2 is FQNNGV in the germline V gene. Trimming at V came to 5 bases and at J to 2 bases, leaving 14 bases not matched to a gene. The CDR3 is made up of 18 amino acids. The CDR3 protein is CASSLSRILAGGTYEQYF. The CDR3, as DNA: TGTGCCAGCAGCCTTTCCCGGATTCTAGCGGGAGGAACCTACGAGCAGTACTTC.

The rearrangement links TRBV7-9 to TRBJ2-1; D remains ambiguous. The CDR3 sequence is 14 residues long. The V end was cut by 1 base, the J end by 5 bases, with 9 bases between. Germline V CDR1 and CDR2: SEHNR, FQNEAQ (reference sequence). CDR3 in DNA: TGTGCCAGCAGCTTAGTCGTCAGTCACAATGAGCAGTTCTTC. As protein: CASSLVVSHNEQFF.

This clone was picked up a small number of times. The V gene is TRBV2, the J gene TRBJ1-2, with 10 bases aligning to TRBD1. Germline CDR1 reads SNHLY; CDR2 reads FYNNEI. The CDR3 loop spans 13 amino acids. V trimming: 7 bases; J trimming: 6 bases; junction bases outside the gene matches: 5. CDR3 in DNA: TGTGCCAGCAACCGGGACAGGGGTGATGGCTACACCTTC. It specifies CASNRDRGDGYTF.

CDR3 sequence (DNA): TGTGCCAGCAGCGTAGAGGGAGTGGCGGGAGGGCCCCTTAGCGGCAATGAGCAGTTCTTC. This translates into CASSVEGVAGGPLSGNEQFF. V gene TRBV9 combines with J gene TRBJ2-1, with 9 bases identical to TRBD2. Per germline, CDR1 SGDLS and CDR2 YYNGEE. J lost 6 bases, V lost 0 bases, and 19 bases had no gene match. This CDR3 is built from 20 residues.

This chain joins TRBV9 and TRBJ2-6; 9 bases fit TRBD1. The CDR3 runs to 19 residues. J gave up 0 bases and V 3 bases, and 10 bases lay outside the gene matches. CDR1 is SGDLS, CDR2 YYNGEE, per germline. The CDR3 region is CASSDLRTGDFSGANVLTF. CDR3 DNA sequence: TGTGCCAGCAGCGATCTTCGGACAGGGGATTTCTCTGGGGCCAACGTCCTGACTTTC.

V gene TRBV4-1 combines with J gene TRBJ2-7, with D maybe TRBD1 (5 bases). The CDR3 is 16 residues long. From germline, CDR1 is MGHRA and CDR2 YSYEKL. Between the trimmed V and J ends, which lost 4 bases and 0 bases, there was a span of 16 bases. The CDR3 reads CASSPTPGSSSYEQYF. Written as DNA, the CDR3 is TGCGCCAGCAGCCCAACCCCAGGGTCCAGCTCCTACGAGCAGTACTTC.

The chain has TRBV2 and TRBJ1-3, with no clear D. The CDR3 length is 17 residues. Trimming took 4 bases from V and 0 from J, leaving 16 bases between them. CDR1 is SNHLY, CDR2 FYNNEI, per germline. Here the CDR3 DNA reads TGTGCCAGCAGTGCCTTGGGCCTTAAAGACTCTGGAAACACCATATATTTT. Encoded protein: CASSALGLKDSGNTIYF.